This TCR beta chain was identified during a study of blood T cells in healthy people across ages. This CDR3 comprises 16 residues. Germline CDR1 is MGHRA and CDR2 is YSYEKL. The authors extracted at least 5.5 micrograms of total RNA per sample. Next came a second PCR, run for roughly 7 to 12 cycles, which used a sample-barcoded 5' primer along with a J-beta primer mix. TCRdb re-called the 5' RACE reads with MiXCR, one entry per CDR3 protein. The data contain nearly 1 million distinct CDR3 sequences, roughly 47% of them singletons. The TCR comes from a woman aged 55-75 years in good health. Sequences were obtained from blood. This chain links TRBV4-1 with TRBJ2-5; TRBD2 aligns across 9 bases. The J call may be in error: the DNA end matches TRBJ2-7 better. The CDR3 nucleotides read TGCGCCAGCAGACAGGTGATCCTAGCGGGGAACTACGAGCAGTACTTC. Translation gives CASRQVILAGNYEQYF.